This T cell receptor (beta chain) was retrieved from a study of cytomegalovirus exposure and HLA in healthy donors. The study ran its PCR with 60 Vbeta and 13 Jbeta primers. Sequencing was performed with immunoSEQ multiplex PCR; in TCRdb, only in-frame clones are kept and a portion is missing. Here the sample spans about 170,000 clones, approximately 80% being singletons. Germline V gives CDR1 SQVTM, CDR2 ANQGSEA. The CDR3 is made up of 14 amino acids. After removal of 6 bases from V and 1 base from J, the junction contained 5 bases not matched to a gene. About this clone: The antigen is not known.

The study, taken as a whole, reports: Published work reported that the classifier diagnosed cytomegalovirus status with high specificity and sensitivity. In a later analysis, TCR beta V- and J-gene trimming showed a link to a missense DCLRE1C variant. CMV serostatus was the sole immune exposure data available. The analysis excluded some indistinguishable V segments, including TRBV6-2 and TRBV6-3.

The sequence derives from a young man in good health and CMV-seronegative. The specimen was PBMCs. The rearrangement uses TRBV29-1 and TRBJ2-5, with 10 bases lining up with TRBD2. The CDR3 is CSVLTSGAQETQYF. CDR3 nucleotide sequence: TGCAGCGTCCTCACTAGCGGGGCCCAAGAGACCCAGTACTTC.